These 11 T cell receptor beta chains came from one sample sequenced in a study of regulatory T cells in long-lasting Graves disease. Time point defined: newly diagnosed GD, antithyroid drugs for less than 3 months. PBMCs were the source of the RNA used for TCR sequencing. Combining iRepertoire HTBI primers with Arm-PCR of CDR3 regions, the authors built TCR beta libraries. TCRdb called the multiplex PCR reads again in MiXCR, with one record for every CDR3 protein. Among about 310,000 distinct CDR3 sequences listed, under 20% were seen once. Sample: peripheral blood mononuclear cells (PBMCs), taken at new diagnosis, from a patient treated with antithyroid drugs. Every receptor here comes from a female donor with Graves disease.

This clonotype was seen once. A read error may explain this, as a much larger clone is one base away. The rearrangement joins TRBV2 to TRBJ2-1, with 8 bases identical to TRBD2. The CDR3 extends over 13 amino acids. Germline V lookup: CDR1 SNHLY, CDR2 FYNNEI. V trimming: 10 bases; J trimming: 2 bases; junction bases outside the gene matches: 4. The CDR3 DNA follows: TGTGCCACCAAGCGGGAGACCTACAATGAGCAGTTCTTC. This codes for CATKRETYNEQFF.

This clonotype was found many times. The rearrangement links TRBV2 to TRBJ2-7; TRBD2 matches 11 bases. Germline assignment: CDR1 SNHLY and CDR2 FYNNEI. V gave up 6 bases and J gave up 7 bases; unmatched junction bases: 8. CDR3 length: 14 amino acids. The CDR3 protein is CASRTSGVLIEQYF. As DNA, the CDR3 is TGTGCCAGCAGGACTAGCGGGGTCCTTATAGAGCAGTACTTC.

This clonotype occurred many times. The genes are TRBV28 and TRBJ2-1; 10 bases agree with TRBD1. The germline V gene has CDR1 MDHEN and CDR2 SYDVKM. The CDR3 sequence is 15 residues long. V gave up 5 bases and J gave up 6 bases; unmatched junction bases: 7. The CDR3 DNA reads as TGTGCCAGCAGTCAACCCGGGACAGGGGTCAATGAGCAGTTCTTC. It encodes CASSQPGTGVNEQFF. The full variable domain, its missing parts supplied by reference TRBV28 and TRBJ2-1, is DVKVTQSSRYLVKRTGEKVFLECVQDMDHENMFWYRQDPGLGLRLIYFSYDVKMKEKGDIPEGYSVSREKKERFSLILESASTNQTSMYLCASSQPGTGVNEQFFGPGTRLTVL.

This clonotype was recorded many times. V is TRBV12-3 or TRBV12-4 and J is TRBJ1-2, with D perhaps matching TRBD1 (6 bases). The CDR3 covers 16 residues. V was clipped by 5 bases and J by 7 bases, with 23 bases between them. CDR3 sequence (DNA): TGTGCCAGCAGTCTTAACAGGGCGTCTACTACCGGTGGCTACACCTTC. This gives the protein CASSLNRASTTGGYTF.

The chain links TRBV24-1 to TRBJ2-3, with 12 bases that match TRBD2. CDR3 length: 19 residues. Germline CDR1 and CDR2: KGHDR and SFDVKD. V was pared by 2 bases and J by 0 bases, with 8 bases of the junction left unmatched. CDR3 amino acids: CATSDSGTSGPSSTDTQYF. The CDR3 DNA sequence: TGTGCCACCAGTGATTCCGGGACTAGCGGGCCCTCTAGCACAGATACGCAGTATTTT.

This clonotype was observed a handful of times. V usage is TRBV9 and J usage is TRBJ2-5, with D tentatively TRBD1 (5 bases). Trimming pared 0 bases from V and 3 bases from J, leaving 12 bases between. The CDR3 consists of 15 residues. The germline V gene encodes CDR1 SGDLS and CDR2 YYNGEE. The CDR3 region is CASSVGGQYEETQYF. In DNA form, the CDR3 reads TGTGCCAGCAGCGTAGGAGGACAATACGAAGAGACCCAGTACTTC.

In this sample, this clonotype turned up many times. The chain is built from TRBV7-8 and TRBJ1-3, with TRBD1 matching 9 bases. Germline CDR1 and CDR2: SGHVS and FQNEAQ. The CDR3 is 14 residues long. With V trimmed by 4 bases and J by 9 bases, 7 bases remained unmatched. CDR3 in amino acids: CASSSTGTGITIYF. CDR3 bases: TGTGCCAGCAGCTCGACCGGGACAGGGATCACCATATATTTT. The variable domain in full, completed from reference TRBV7-8 and TRBJ1-3, reads GAGVSQSPRYKVAKRGQDVALRCDPISGHVSLFWYQQALGQGPEFLTYFQNEAQLDKSGLPSDRFFAERPEGSVSTLKIQRTQQEDSAVYLCASSSTGTGITIYFGEGSWLTVV.

As for this clonotype: It is likely a read error, because the conserved phenylalanine at the end of the CDR3 is missing. The J gene is TRBJ1-6, the V gene TRBV11-2; 10 bases are a match to TRBD1. Looked up from germline, CDR1 is SGHAT and CDR2 is FQNNGV. V gave up 4 bases and J gave up 13 bases; unmatched junction bases: 7. The CDR3 spans 14 residues. The CDR3: CASSSRDRGSPLHC. CDR3 DNA: TGTGCCAGCAGCTCCCGGGACAGGGGTTCTCCCCTCCACTGT.

This clonotype was seen many times. The V call is TRBV24-1, the J call TRBJ2-3; 9 bases agree with TRBD1. CDR1 and CDR2 from the germline V gene are KGHDR and SFDVKD. V shed 7 bases, J shed 0 bases, and the junction held 19 bases outside the gene matches. This CDR3 has 20 residues. The CDR3 nucleotides are TGTGCCACCAGCGGAACTAAACCGGGACAGGGAAAAGGAAGCACAGATACGCAGTATTTT. Its translation: CATSGTKPGQGKGSTDTQYF.

Worth noting for this clonotype: Given a far larger clone just one base away, this is likely a sequencing read error. V gene TRBV28 combines with J gene TRBJ2-1; 9 bases line up with TRBD2. Germline loops: CDR1 MDHEN, CDR2 SYDVKM. This CDR3 has 16 amino acids. The CDR3 reads CASSPQAGGRVDEQLF. The DNA for the CDR3 is TGTGCCAGCAGCCCGCAAGCGGGAGGACGTGTCGATGAGCAGCTCTTC.

Many counts were recorded for this clonotype. The chain joins TRBV12-3 or TRBV12-4 to TRBJ2-7; TRBD2 matches 7 bases. This CDR3 is 16 amino acids long. Trimming took 6 bases from V and 6 from J; bases not matched to a gene: 17. The CDR3 loop is CASSPTSPGGLREQYF. CDR3 DNA sequence: TGTGCCAGCAGCCCCACTTCCCCGGGAGGTCTTCGCGAGCAGTACTTC.